The present TCR beta chain was sequenced within a study of cytomegalovirus exposure and HLA in healthy donors. Unmatched junction bases numbered 9, after V lost 2 bases and J lost 7 bases. The CDR3 sequence is 15 residues long. Germline values: CDR1 SGHVS, CDR2 FNYEAQ. The PCR made use of 60 Vbeta and 13 Jbeta primers. Sequenced by immunoSEQ multiplex PCR; TCRdb stores in-frame clones only, minus some. Among under 85,000 clones listed, 55% to 75% were seen once. The specimen was PBMCs. The source of this sequence is a man aged 35 to 55 in good health and CMV-seropositive. The chain uses TRBV7-6 and TRBJ1-2, with TRBD1 identical over 8 bases. The CDR3 DNA follows: TGTGCCAGCAGCTTAAGGCAGGGGGCGTTGTCTGGCTACACCTTC. Translating gives CASSLRQGALSGYTF.